The 27 T cell receptor beta chains given below trace back to one sample, sequenced in a study of cytomegalovirus exposure and HLA in healthy donors. The PCR ran on 60 Vbeta and 13 Jbeta primers. Assay used: immunoSEQ multiplex PCR; TCRdb lists only in-frame clones, some missing. The sample carries 80,000 or so clones, 60% to 75% recorded once. Specimen: PBMCs. These receptor sequences come from a woman aged 40 to 50 in good health and CMV-seropositive.

V and J are TRBV9 and TRBJ2-5; D might be TRBD2 (6 bases). V lost 4 bases, J lost 3 bases, and 19 bases lay in between. Germline assignment: CDR1 SGDLS and CDR2 YYNGEE. This CDR3 has 16 amino acids. CDR3 bases: TGTGCCAGCAGCACCCCAACGGAGGGTCCGAAAGAGACCCAGTACTTC. Translating it yields CASSTPTEGPKETQYF.

This clone was counted a few times. V gene TRBV14 combines with J gene TRBJ2-7, with TRBD2 matching over 10 bases. Trimming removed 1 base from V and 2 bases from J; junction bases left unmatched: 8. Germline CDR1 is SGHDN and CDR2 is FVKESK. The CDR3 is 17 amino acids. The CDR3 region is CASSQVGSGGFPYEQYF. CDR3 sequence (DNA): TGTGCCAGCAGCCAAGTAGGTAGCGGGGGGTTTCCCTACGAGCAGTACTTC.

For the CDR3, the DNA is TGTGCCTCAAACGACAGGGTTACTGGGGCCAACGTCCTGACTTTC. Encoded protein: CASNDRVTGANVLTF. The chain has TRBV19 and TRBJ2-6, with 7 bases matching TRBD1. The CDR3 covers 15 residues. Per the germline V gene, CDR1 is LNHDA and CDR2 is SQIVND (reference sequence). V was clipped by 11 bases and J by 2 bases; unmatched bases: 9.

The table lists this clone with a few counts. This rearrangement joins TRBV5-1 to TRBJ2-5, with D hard to call. Germline-derived CDR1 and CDR2 are SGHRS and YFSETQ. Trimming took off 4 bases at V and 5 bases at J, with 6 bases between the two ends. The length of the CDR3 is 11 residues. CDR3: CASSQSETQYF. The CDR3 nucleotides are TGCGCCAGCAGCCAGTCTGAGACCCAGTACTTC.

The chain has TRBV4-2 and TRBJ2-3, with 14 bases fitting TRBD2. The CDR3 length is 20 residues. Germline trimming cut 3 bases from V and 0 bases from J; bases unmatched to any gene: 11. The germline gives CDR1 LGHNA, CDR2 YNFKEQ. Written as DNA, the CDR3 is TGTGCCAGCAGCCAGATAGGACTAGCGGGGGGCCGTACTAGCACAGATACGCAGTATTTT. It specifies CASSQIGLAGGRTSTDTQYF.

This chain connects TRBV2 to TRBJ2-2; 9 bases are shared with TRBD2. V lost 6 bases, J lost 1 base, and 3 bases stayed unmatched. This CDR3 has 15 amino acids. Looked up from germline, CDR1 is SNHLY and CDR2 is FYNNEI. The CDR3 region has the DNA TGTGCCAGCAGAAAGACTAGCGGGAACACCGGGGAGCTGTTTTTT. It specifies CASRKTSGNTGELFF.

The sample holds one count of this clone. V is TRBV18 and J is TRBJ2-1; 7 bases match TRBD2. Germline V gene data show CDR1 as KGHSH and CDR2 as LQKENI. This CDR3 region has 16 residues. Unmatched junction bases numbered 10, after V lost 6 bases and J lost 2 bases. DNA for the CDR3: TGTGCCAGCTCCCGTATGTCGGGAGGAACCTACAATGAGCAGTTCTTC. Translation: CASSRMSGGTYNEQFF.

This clone came up a few times. The CDR3 DNA follows: TGTGCCAGCAGCCTTAGCGCCCGCACCGGGGAGCTGTTTTTT. Encoded protein: CASSLSARTGELFF. The chain couples TRBV6-5 to TRBJ2-2; D is perhaps TRBD2 (5 bases). V lost 6 bases, J lost 4 bases, and 12 bases lay in between. This CDR3 region has 14 residues. Germline CDR1 is MNHEY and CDR2 is SVGAGI.

The chain employs TRBV7-9 and TRBJ2-7, with D possibly TRBD1 on 6 matching bases. Trimming pared 5 bases from V and 5 bases from J, leaving 16 bases between. Germline CDR1 and CDR2: SEHNR and FQNEAQ (reference sequence). CDR3 length: 14 residues. The CDR3, as DNA: TGTGCCAGCAGCGACAGGCTTCTTCGGGACGAGCAGTACTTC. Protein: CASSDRLLRDEQYF.

V and J are TRBV2 and TRBJ2-1; D is perhaps TRBD1 (5 bases). Trimming shortened V by 7 bases and J by 10 bases, and 11 bases separated the two germline ends. CDR3 length equals 11 residues. Per germline, CDR1 SNHLY and CDR2 FYNNEI. The CDR3: CASIRQREQFF. DNA for the CDR3: TGTGCCAGCATTCGACAGAGGGAGCAGTTCTTC.

The chain employs TRBV2 and TRBJ2-3; D not resolved. Germline V CDR1 and CDR2: SNHLY, FYNNEI. This CDR3 comprises 14 residues. Trimming shortened V by 4 bases and J by 3 bases, and 11 bases separated the two germline ends. The CDR3 region is CASSVTDMTDTQYF. The DNA of the CDR3 is TGTGCCAGCAGTGTAACCGACATGACAGATACGCAGTATTTT.

This chain links TRBV29-1 with TRBJ2-7; the match to TRBD2 covers 9 bases. The V and J ends lost 5 bases and 3 bases, in that order; junction bases with no gene match: 8. The CDR3 runs to 14 residues. Germline V gene data show CDR1 as SQVTM and CDR2 as ANQGSEA. CDR3: CSVKPREGGYEQYF. CDR3 in DNA: TGCAGCGTTAAACCGCGGGAGGGGGGCTACGAGCAGTACTTC.

The chain carries TRBV2 and TRBJ2-5, with D maybe TRBD2 (6 bases). The V gene's germline CDR1 is SNHLY and CDR2 FYNNEI. The CDR3 has 13 amino acids. Trimming pared 7 bases from V and 1 base from J, leaving 10 bases between. The CDR3 region is CASMGLVQETQYF. CDR3 nucleotide sequence: TGTGCCAGCATGGGACTGGTCCAAGAGACCCAGTACTTC.

This chain joins TRBV5-1 and TRBJ2-5; 11 bases are shared with TRBD2. The CDR3 extends over 16 amino acids. Germline V CDR1 and CDR2: SGHRS, YFSETQ. Germline trimming cut 0 bases from V and 4 bases from J; bases unmatched to any gene: 5. CDR3 region: CASSLAASGGSETQYF. Written as DNA, the CDR3 is TGCGCCAGCAGCTTGGCGGCTAGCGGGGGGTCAGAGACCCAGTACTTC. Together with reference TRBV5-1 and TRBJ2-5, the CDR3 gives the full variable domain: KAGVTQTPRYLIKTRGQQVTLSCSPISGHRSVSWYQQTPGQGLQFLFEYFSETQRNKGNFPGRFSGRQFSNSRSEMNVSTLELGDSALYLCASSLAASGGSETQYFGPGTRLLVL.

The V and J genes are TRBV27 and TRBJ1-2, with TRBD1 matching 9 bases. Germline lookup yields CDR1 MNHEY and CDR2 SMNVEV (reference sequence). Germline trimming cut 0 bases from V and 4 bases from J; bases unmatched to any gene: 6. The length of the CDR3 is 16 residues. The CDR3 DNA reads as TGTGCCAGCAGTTTATCCCACACAGGGGGCAGCTATGGCTACACCTTC. It encodes CASSLSHTGGSYGYTF.

This clone has only a few counts. The gene calls are TRBV2 and TRBJ1-2, with D possibly being TRBD1 (5 bases). This CDR3 comprises 14 residues. Germline V gene lookup returns CDR1 SNHLY and CDR2 FYNNEI. Trimming took 7 bases from V and 4 from J, leaving 16 bases between them. Written as DNA, the CDR3 is TGTGCCAGCAATTCAGGGTGGCGGAGCTATGGCTACACCTTC. It yields the protein CASNSGWRSYGYTF.

The chain has TRBV6-5 and TRBJ1-6; TRBD1 is a possible D gene (6 bases). The CDR3 loop spans 15 amino acids. V was cut by 7 bases and J by 5 bases, with 15 bases left in between. CDR1 is MNHEY, CDR2 SVGAGI, per germline. The CDR3 spells CASTAGAFNNSPLHF. CDR3 nucleotide sequence: TGTGCCAGCACCGCAGGGGCATTTAATAATTCACCCCTCCACTTT.

The V and J genes are TRBV5-4 and TRBJ1-4; 9 bases line up with TRBD1. J was trimmed by 7 bases and V by 0 bases; bases with no gene match: 4. This CDR3 spans 15 amino acids. Germline assignment: CDR1 SGHNT and CDR2 YYREEE (reference sequence). In DNA, the CDR3 is TGTGCCAGCAGCTTGGCTGGGACAGGGCGTGAAAAACTGTTTTTT. This translates into CASSLAGTGREKLFF.

The DNA for the CDR3 is TGTGCCAGCAGCTTCGGACAGGGTAGTACTGAAGCTTTCTTT. As protein: CASSFGQGSTEAFF. The V call is TRBV7-9, the J call TRBJ1-1, with 8 nucleotides matching TRBD1. Looked up from germline, CDR1 is SEHNR and CDR2 is FQNEAQ (reference sequence). CDR3 size: 14 residues. Losses at the gene ends were 3 bases for V and 5 bases for J; bases not matched to a gene: 5.

This chain connects TRBV2 to TRBJ1-4, with 8 bases identical to TRBD1. The CDR3 length is 12 residues. Per germline, CDR1 SNHLY and CDR2 FYNNEI. Unmatched junction bases numbered 6, after V lost 6 bases and J lost 12 bases. The CDR3 bases are TGTGCCAGCAGAGACAGGGGTTCGGAACTGTTTTTT. It encodes CASRDRGSELFF.

The rearrangement links TRBV6-5 to TRBJ1-5; TRBD1 is a possible D gene (6 bases). Germline V gene data show CDR1 as MNHEY and CDR2 as SVGAGI. The CDR3 length is 16 residues. V was pared by 0 bases and J by 6 bases, with 15 bases between. In DNA, the CDR3 is TGTGCCAGCAGTTACTCGTTCGAGGGGGTAGGTCAGCCCCAGCATTTT. It translates to CASSYSFEGVGQPQHF.

The chain carries TRBV5-6 and TRBJ2-1; TRBD2 matches at 7 bases. The V gene's germline CDR1 is SGHDT and CDR2 YYEEEE. This CDR3 is 12 amino acids long. Trimming cost V 4 bases and J 9 bases; bases outside gene matches: 4. CDR3 sequence (DNA): TGTGCCAGCAGCCCCGGCGGGAGTGAGCAGTTCTTC. This sequence encodes CASSPGGSEQFF. Using reference TRBV5-6 and TRBJ2-1 for the parts outside the CDR3, the full variable domain is DAGVTQSPTHLIKTRGQQVTLRCSPKSGHDTVSWYQQALGQGPQFIFQYYEEEERQRGNFPDRFSGHQFPNYSSELNVNALLLGDSALYLCASSPGGSEQFFGPGTRLTVL.

The chain couples TRBV30 to TRBJ2-2; D may be TRBD2 (6 bases). V gave up 3 bases and J gave up 1 base, with 6 bases separating them. Germline-derived CDR1 and CDR2 are GTSNPN and SVGIG (reference sequence). The CDR3 runs to 13 residues. CDR3 residues: CAWREGNTGELFF. The CDR3 nucleotides read TGTGCCTGGAGGGAGGGGAACACCGGGGAGCTGTTTTTT. The full variable domain, its missing parts supplied by reference TRBV30 and TRBJ2-2, is SQTIHQWPATLVQPVGSPLSLECTVEGTSNPNLYWYRQAAGRGLQLLFYSVGIGQISSEVPQNLSASRPQDRQFILSSKKLLLSDSGFYLCAWREGNTGELFFGEGSRLTVL.

This clone was seen a few times. The rearrangement joins TRBV28 to TRBJ1-6; no reliable D call. This CDR3 region has 16 residues. The germline V gene has CDR1 MDHEN and CDR2 SYDVKM. With 2 bases removed from V and 4 bases from J, the gap between germline ends came to 12 bases. CDR3 coding DNA: TGTGCCAGCAGTTTAGACGGCGGCGGATATAATTCACCCCTCCACTTT. It specifies CASSLDGGGYNSPLHF.

This sequence joins TRBV6-6 and TRBJ1-4; D is undetermined. Germline loops: CDR1 MNHNY, CDR2 SVGAGI (reference sequence). The germline V and J ends were trimmed by 4 bases and 4 bases, with 13 bases remaining between them. The CDR3 has 15 residues. The CDR3 sequence is CASSSRSESNEKLFF. Here the CDR3 DNA reads TGTGCCAGCAGTTCACGTTCTGAGAGTAATGAAAAACTGTTTTTT.

A note on this clone: The sample carries other DNA sequences with the same CDR3. The V and J genes are TRBV19 and TRBJ2-5, with 11 nucleotides matching TRBD2. Germline V CDR1 and CDR2: LNHDA, SQIVND (reference sequence). With 6 bases clipped from V and 1 base from J, the junction kept 1 base outside the gene matches. This CDR3 has 14 amino acids. This CDR3 reads CASSTSGGQETQYF. The CDR3 bases are TGTGCCAGTAGCACTAGCGGGGGCCAAGAGACCCAGTACTTC.

The genes are TRBV10-2 and TRBJ2-1; the match to TRBD2 covers 9 bases. The trim removed 6 bases at V and 6 bases at J, leaving 9 bases unmatched. Germline V lookup: CDR1 WSHSY, CDR2 SAAADI. The CDR3 length is 15 residues. The CDR3 loop reads CASRMTSGPSNEQFF. The CDR3 nucleotides read TGCGCCAGCAGGATGACTAGCGGACCGTCCAATGAGCAGTTCTTC.